These T cell receptor beta chains were read from a single sample in a study of blood T cell repertoires in COVID-19. The assay was immunoSEQ multiplex PCR, and TCRdb's table has in-frame clones only and misses some. This table holds some 300,000 clones, just under 85% found once. The sequenced sample was peripheral blood. These receptors all come from a woman aged 45-60 years with active or convalescent COVID-19. The CDR3 runs from the conserved cysteine through the conserved F or W. Each record gives: V gene, clone size, D gene, J gene, CDR3 DNA, CDR3 protein. The D gene is left open where the match is weak. Size values are once, few and many counts, or a class for expanded clones, and some rows have none.

TRBV3-1/TRBV3-2,-,-,TRBJ2-1,TGTGCCAGCAGCCAAGAGGAGCGGTTAAATGAGCAGTTCTTC,CASSQEERLNEQFF
TRBV28,-,-,TRBJ2-1,TGTGCCAGCAGTTCACAAACTAGCTCCAATTACAATGAGCAGTTCTTC,CASSSQTSSNYNEQFF
TRBV4-2,few,TRBD2,TRBJ2-7,TGTGCCAGCAGCCAGGCGGGAGTGTGGGACGAGCAGTACTTC,CASSQAGVWDEQYF
TRBV4-2,-,TRBD2,TRBJ2-1,TGTGCCAGCAGCCAAAGAGGGGGACTAGCGATCTACAATGAGCAGTTCTTC,CASSQRGGLAIYNEQFF
TRBV2,-,TRBD1,TRBJ1-1,TGTGCCAGCAGTGAAAAGTTGGGACAGGTTGAGACTGAAGCTTTCTTT,CASSEKLGQVETEAFF
TRBV5-5,few,-,TRBJ1-2,TGTGCCAGCAGATTTCCGGGTGGCAACTATGGCTACACCTTC,CASRFPGGNYGYTF
TRBV5-1,-,TRBD1,TRBJ2-5,TGCGCCAGCAGCTTGGTCCCTTTGGGGACAGGGGAAGAGACCCAGTACTTC,CASSLVPLGTGEETQYF
TRBV29-1,-,-,TRBJ2-1,TGCAGCGGTCGTGGCGGCTCCTACAATGAGCAGTTCTTC,CSGRGGSYNEQFF
TRBV11-2,-,-,TRBJ2-5,TGTGCCAGCAGCCTAACAGGTCTCGAGGCCCAGTACTTC,CASSLTGLEAQYF
TRBV19,once,-,TRBJ2-1,TGTGCCAGTAGTACCCCACAGGCTGGGCAATACAATGAGCAGTTCTTC,CASSTPQAGQYNEQFF
TRBV15,-,-,TRBJ1-1,TGTGCCACCAGCAGAGAACCAGGAGGGAACACTGAAGCTTTCTTT,CATSREPGGNTEAFF
TRBV28,-,TRBD1,TRBJ2-7,TGTGCCAGCAGCACGACGGGACAGGGGGCATCCTACGAGCAGTACTTC,CASSTTGQGASYEQYF
TRBV7-2,-,TRBD1,TRBJ1-2,TGTGCCAGCAGCTTAGCGTTGGGACAGGGGTATGGCTACACCTTC,CASSLALGQGYGYTF
TRBV29-1,few,TRBD1,TRBJ2-7,TGCAGCGTTGAAAGGGGCCAGGGGGCTGGCGAGCAGTACTTC,CSVERGQGAGEQYF
TRBV5-4,-,TRBD2,TRBJ2-7,TGTGCCAGCAGTTCCAGCGGGAGGGCCTCTCGCGAGCAGTACTTC,CASSSSGRASREQYF
TRBV29-1,many,TRBD1,TRBJ1-5,TGCAGCGTTACCTGGACAGGCGGCAATCAGCCCCAGCATTTT,CSVTWTGGNQPQHF
TRBV2,-,TRBD2,TRBJ2-5,TGTGCCAGCAGTGTGACTAGCGGACAAGAGACCCAGTACTTC,CASSVTSGQETQYF
TRBV12-3/TRBV12-4,few,-,TRBJ1-1,TGTGCCAGCAGTTTTAAGCTGAACACTGAAGCTTTCTTT,CASSFKLNTEAFF
TRBV5-1,-,TRBD1,TRBJ2-7,TGCGCCAGCAGCTTGACCCCAGCCGGGACAGGGGGCCACGAGCAGTACTTC,CASSLTPAGTGGHEQYF
TRBV7-9,-,-,TRBJ1-2,TGTGCCAGCAGCTCTCAGGGTTCGGACTATGGCTACACCTTC,CASSSQGSDYGYTF
TRBV5-1,-,-,TRBJ1-2,TGCGCCAGCGGACGGGACGGCGGGACGGGTGGCTACACCTTC,CASGRDGGTGGYTF
TRBV19,-,-,TRBJ2-3,TGTGCCAGTAGTATGGGAGGTGGCACAGATACGCAGTATTTT,CASSMGGGTDTQYF
TRBV1,few,-,TRBJ2-1,TGCACCAGCAGCCGAGACAATGAGCAGTTCTTC,CTSSRDNEQFF
TRBV11-2,-,-,TRBJ2-5,TGTGCCAGCAGCTTAGGACTTCCTGGAGAGACCCAGTACTTC,CASSLGLPGETQYF
TRBV7-2,-,-,TRBJ1-4,TGTGCCAGCAGCTTAGCGGCGGGGGGGGAACTGTTTTTT,CASSLAAGGELFF
TRBV29-1,once,TRBD2,TRBJ2-3,TGCAGCGTCTTCCTAAGGGAGGGGACAGATACGCAGTATTTT,CSVFLREGTDTQYF
TRBV5-1,-,TRBD2,TRBJ2-2,TGCGCCAGCAGCTTGGCCATACTAGCGGGTTACGCGAACACCGGGGAGCTGTTTTTT,CASSLAILAGYANTGELFF
TRBV10-3,-,-,TRBJ1-3,TGTGCCATCACCCCAGACAGGACCTCTGGAAACACCATATATTTT,CAITPDRTSGNTIYF
TRBV20-1,-,TRBD1,TRBJ1-4,TGCAGTGCTAGTCATCCGGCGGGACAGGGTATTCGAAAACTGTTTTTT,CSASHPAGQGIRKLFF
TRBV7-2,-,TRBD2,TRBJ2-3,TGTGCCAGCAGCTCAACTAGCGGGATAAGTGGGGCGCAGTATTTT,CASSSTSGISGAQYF
TRBV11-2,-,-,TRBJ1-5,TGTGCCAGCAGCTTAGCCCTAGTCAATCAGCCCCAGCATTTT,CASSLALVNQPQHF
TRBV7-8,-,-,TRBJ2-1,TGTGCCAGCAGCTTAGTGGGCGGGACCAACAATGAGCAGTTCTTC,CASSLVGGTNNEQFF
TRBV9,-,TRBD2,TRBJ2-1,TGTGCCAGCAGCATTTTAGCGGGAGGGCCAGATGAGCAGTTCTTC,CASSILAGGPDEQFF
TRBV19,-,-,TRBJ1-5,TGTGCCAGTACTGCACCAGGGAGCAATCAGCCCCAGCATTTT,CASTAPGSNQPQHF
TRBV5-1,-,TRBD1,TRBJ2-3,TGCGCCAGCAGCTCGGGGCAGGGGGCCCCAGATACGCAGTATTTT,CASSSGQGAPDTQYF
TRBV5-1,-,TRBD2,TRBJ2-3,TGCGCCAGCAGGCCGATATCCGGGACTAGCGGGCGCGGGGATACGCAGTATTTT,CASRPISGTSGRGDTQYF
TRBV27,-,-,TRBJ1-4,TGTGCCAGCAGTTTACGTGAGGGAAAACTGTTTTTT,CASSLREGKLFF
TRBV10-3,few,TRBD2,TRBJ2-1,TGTGCCATCAGTGTGGCGGGAGATGCTGAGCAGTTCTTC,CAISVAGDAEQFF
TRBV13,-,-,TRBJ2-7,TGTGCCAGCAGCTTAATCCGGGACGAGCAGTACTTC,CASSLIRDEQYF
TRBV5-1,-,TRBD1,TRBJ1-6,TGCGCCAGCAGCCTAGGGACAGGGGAGGTTCTGGGTTCACCCCTCCACTTT,CASSLGTGEVLGSPLHF
TRBV6-1,-,-,TRBJ2-1,TGTGCCAGCAGTGATTCACCAGGGGCAGGGAGTAGGAGGGAGCAGTTCTTC,CASSDSPGAGSRREQFF
TRBV20-1,few,-,TRBJ2-1,TGCAGTGCTAGAACTCGTGAGCAGTTCTTC,CSARTREQFF
TRBV25-1,many,TRBD1,TRBJ1-1,TGTGCCAGCAATTCCGGGACAGTTGGGGTGAACACTGAAGCTTTCTTT,CASNSGTVGVNTEAFF
TRBV5-4,-,TRBD2,TRBJ2-1,TGTGCCAGCAGCTTACTAGCGGGAGATTACAATGAGCAGTTCTTC,CASSLLAGDYNEQFF
TRBV15,-,-,TRBJ2-7,TGTGCCACCAGCAGAGGGGGGGACTCCTACGAGCAGTACTTC,CATSRGGDSYEQYF
TRBV4-1,-,-,TRBJ1-2,TGCGCCAGCAGCCAAGACGGGCAGGGAGGTGGCTACACCTTC,CASSQDGQGGGYTF
TRBV7-2,-,-,TRBJ1-5,TGTGCCAGCAGCTCAATTCCGGGGAGGCCCCAGCATTTT,CASSSIPGRPQHF
TRBV11-2,-,TRBD2,TRBJ2-1,TGTGCCAGCAGCTTACGAGCGGGAGTAGGGAATGAGCAGTTCTTC,CASSLRAGVGNEQFF
TRBV5-6,-,TRBD2,TRBJ2-3,TGTGCCAGCAGCTCCCTAGCGGGAGGACCCACAGATACGCAGTATTTT,CASSSLAGGPTDTQYF
TRBV18,-,-,TRBJ1-1,TGTGCCAGCTCAGCCCAGACAAGGCCTGTAATCACTGAAGCTTTCTTT,CASSAQTRPVITEAFF
TRBV5-1,-,TRBD2,TRBJ2-1,TGCGCCAGCAGCTTGAGAGCTAGCGGGAGGTTTGAGCAGTTCTTC,CASSLRASGRFEQFF
TRBV28,-,TRBD1,TRBJ1-1,TGTGCCAGCAGTCTGACAGGGAGTAACACTGAAGCTTTCTTT,CASSLTGSNTEAFF
TRBV19,-,TRBD1,TRBJ2-5,TGTGCCAGTAAACCCGGGACAGGGGGGAAGGAGACCCAGTACTTC,CASKPGTGGKETQYF